This TCR beta chain was documented in a study of beta chain features in type 1 diabetes (dated by TCRdb to the late 2010s). About the study as a whole: No differences in mean age, gender distribution, total cell number or subset yield were found between patients and healthy donors. A total of roughly 110 million sorted cells were examined across all samples, and the number of cells per subset was strongly correlated with RNA yield. The study compared TCRB repertoires of sorted circulating CD4+ T cell subsets between recently diagnosed type 1 diabetes patients and matched healthy donors. Regulatory and stem cell-like memory subsets were isolated from only 8 patients and about eight healthy donors, whereas naive and central memory subsets came from all 30 or so donors.

The full study reports these points: Because small numbers of individuals were included in the HLA sub-analyses, any influence of HLA type on TCRB rearrangement was left unresolved. Sequencing cDNA rather than genomic DNA could over-represent highly expressing activated cells, although activation and CD3 levels did not differ between groups. Shorter templates might have been favored by PCR, but patient and control samples were amplified and corrected together, so both groups would have been affected equally by any skew. Fewer insertions and more nucleotide deletions at VDJ recombination sites were observed in patients with type 1 diabetes, implying thymic rearrangement abnormalities. A moderate but significant shortening of TCRB CDR3 length was observed in type 1 diabetes patients in all four CD4+ subsets. Naive, central memory and regulatory TCRB repertoires appeared to be more similar among patients than among healthy donors.

A single peripheral blood draw of approximately 0.11 L on average was collected from each donor into heparinised tubes. Naive, central memory, regulatory and stem cell-like memory CD4+ T cells were sorted on a BD FACSAria II using a panel including CD45RO, CCR7, CD25, CD127, CD95 and CD27. A purity above 95% was achieved for all sorted populations. PBMCs were separated immediately by Lymphoprep density gradient centrifugation and were stained directly, without being cultured. To minimize batch effects, samples were stained and sorted in pairs, one healthy donor with one patient per experiment. Worth noting for this clone: Its specific antigen is unknown. No base quality information exists; no much larger clone differs at one position.

Inclusive of the bounding cysteine and phenylalanine, the CDR3 is 13 residues long. This entry keeps only the CDR3 DNA: 39 bases, framed from base 1. The germline V gene yields MDHEN for CDR1 and SYDVKM for CDR2. V is cut back by 8 bases and J by 4 bases, with 5 bases in the junction unmatched. The High Capacity cDNA Reverse Transcription Kit was used to reverse transcribe all of the isolated RNA, meaning that expressed TCRB transcripts were what got sequenced. Deep immunoSEQ sequencing was applied to naive, central memory and regulatory T cell samples, giving an average of about 3.4 million total reads per sample. After sorted cells were lysed in RLT buffer, RNA was extracted with DNase-treated RNeasy Micro or Mini kits, with the choice depending on cell number. To prevent cross-contamination, every cell subset was processed on its own, while patient and healthy donor samples were processed together. Using the immunoSEQ multiplex PCR, TCRB sequences were amplified from cDNA into 87-bp fragments spanning the CDR3 region. Sequencing of the amplicons was done on the Illumina HiSeq platform. In the paper's pipeline: PCR bias was computationally corrected using synthetic template baselines, reads within Hamming distance 2 were collapsed, and singletons that could not be merged were discarded. Reads were aligned against IMGT so that V, D and J genes, CDR3 length and insertions or deletions at six rearrangement sites could be assigned. Within each subset, clonotype counts were normalized to the number of sorted cells before true diversity and Gini coefficients were calculated with the tcR R package. The overlap coefficient, calculated on TCRB nucleotide sequences, was used to measure repertoire sharing. Out-of-frame TCRB sequences from naive cells were analyzed to stand in for the pre-selection repertoire. Here the immuneACCESS table is served through TCRdb, limited to in-frame sequences with V and J called. Missing clones are a known gap in these copies; in checked studies unresolved V genes cover under half, and the rest lacks a known reason. Clone size and V and J calls were adopted from that table, with D and trimming inferred from the DNA. The sample has around 250,000 clones on record, roughly 22% of them singletons. About 0.027% of the sample belongs to the ten largest clones.

Recombination joined TRBV28 with TRBJ2-7, with 10 central nucleotides matching TRBD1. This sequence was found in a woman aged 40-49 years with type 1 diabetes. Sequenced input: naive CD4+ T cells from blood. The cell subset or site label on this specimen signifies: true naive CD4+ T cells. This receptor carries the CDR3 CASGDRGRYEQYF. The nucleotide sequence is TGTGCCAGCGGAGACAGGGGGCGGTACGAGCAGTACTTC. The full variable domain, completed from the reference TRBV28 and TRBJ2-7 proteins outside the CDR3, reads DVKVTQSSRYLVKRTGEKVFLECVQDMDHENMFWYRQDPGLGLRLIYFSYDVKMKEKGDIPEGYSVSREKKERFSLILESASTNQTSMYLCASGDRGRYEQYFGPGTRLTVT.